This record concerns one T cell receptor (beta chain) sequence. What this receptor recognizes is not known. No much larger clone exists at a distance of one base, and base qualities are not known. TCRbeta-specific cDNA was reverse-transcribed from approximately 0.5 ug total RNA using a constant-region primer and ProtoScript II reverse transcriptase. TCRbeta libraries were built with three nested multiplex PCR rounds, a slightly modified ARM-PCR procedure. Multiplex TRBV1-TRBV30 forward primers and a Cbeta reverse primer were used in the first two PCR rounds, each of which was run for around 9 cycles. A final 25-cycle PCR with Deep VentR polymerase added sample barcodes and Illumina adapters. Before sequencing, amplicons between 200 and 500 bp were purified from gel using a QIAquick gel extraction kit. An Illumina HiSeq 2500 was used to sequence the TCRbeta amplicons, generating 250-bp paired-end reads. For the original study's pipeline: Quality trimming of reads was performed with Trimmomatic v0.33, and paired reads were merged with FLASH v1.2.11 so that full CDR3 sequences could be recovered. V, D and J germline segments were assigned to the rearranged TCRbeta sequences using MiGEC v1.2.1b. VDJtools v1.0.0 computed clonotype statistics and Shannon-Wiener diversity indices. Except for diversity analysis, only each sample's 250 most abundant clonotypes were used in subsequent analyses to reduce sampling bias. The public reads were run again by TCRdb, first through fastp at Q25 and then through MiXCR, and only productive beta chains were kept. CDR3 protein sequences are deduplicated, and each keeps its most common genes and DNA. TCRdb, not the original authors, processed these V and J calls. The sample yields about 130,000 distinct CDR3 sequences; 64% were counted once. In total, the top ten clones hold 8.4% of the sample.

Total RNA and DNA were co-extracted from roughly 20-30 mg of bulk tissue with the AllPrep DNA/RNA mini kit, without cell sorting. Between late 2015 and 2016, a handful of patients in China with histopathologically diagnosed primary liver carcinoma had their tumors surgically resected. Patients had chronic HBV infection and were treatment-naive at sampling. Each tumor was sampled at five spatially separated regions: the tumor centre plus the superior, inferior, left-lateral and right-lateral poles. More than 75% viable tumor cells were found by histology in every tumor sample. Pieces of fresh tumor and adjacent tissue were cut in half, with one half kept in RNAlater at -80 degrees C and the other half sent for histology. CDR1 and CDR2 (SGHAT, FQNNGV) derive from the germline V gene. V is clipped by 9 bases and J by 2 bases, and the sequence between their germline boundaries is 16 bases long. The CDR3 starts with the cysteine, ends with the phenylalanine, and has 14 residues. The DNA shown is the 42-base CDR3, in frame from base 1.

The source of the sample is a study of tumor-infiltrating lymphocytes in primary liver carcinoma (TCRdb year 2017). Describing the broader study: The five patients, three men and two women aged 30 to 69 years, had hepatocellular carcinoma (four) or combined HCC and intrahepatic cholangiocarcinoma (one). Technical replicate repertoires showed high reproducibility, with mean shared-clone rates roughly 0.87 and correlation coefficients above 0.95. The study combined TCRbeta repertoire sequencing, expression microarrays and whole-exome sequencing across five regions of each liver tumor, with adjacent normal tissue and blood. Each sample produced roughly 3.5 to 7.13 million productive TCRbeta reads, and read depth showed no significant difference between tissue types. Agilent mRNA microarray profiling was performed on the approximately 25 tumor region samples to relate TCRbeta repertoire diversity to the local molecular phenotype. A total of roughly 35 specimens from 5 patients went through TCRbeta repertoire sequencing, namely 25 tumor regions, 5 adjacent noncancerous liver tissues and 5 peripheral blood samples. Tumors of the five patients were stage T1-T3 N0M0 with maximum diameters of roughly 4.2 to 11 cm.

Study-level results and caveats: Only about 7.5-25% of top clones were found in all five regions of a tumor, suggesting spatial heterogeneity of tumor-infiltrating T cells. Because only the TCR beta chain was sequenced and unpaired alpha chains were not captured, true repertoire diversity is likely underestimated. Repertoire overlap was higher between tumor regions (mean about 36%) than tumor-adjacent (approximately 17%) or tumor-blood (approximately 14%) pairs, consistent with antigen-driven expansion. Since the samples were bulk and unsorted, there was no way to compare CD4+ and CD8+ T cell repertoires. The top 250 clones made up a significantly larger repertoire fraction in tumors than in blood (p = 0.039). With just a handful of patients in the study, the authors point out that the findings should be validated in a larger study.

This receptor was taken from a woman aged 60-70 years with primary liver carcinoma and hepatitis B virus infection. Here the chain combines TRBV11-2 and TRBJ2-5; TRBD2 could be the D gene, as 5 bases match. The material sequenced was liver tumor tissue from sampling region 3. The cell subset or site label of this sample denotes: tumor region T3, left-lateral pole. The DNA reads as follows: TGTGCCAGAAGCCCTTTGAGCGGTCAAGAGACCCAGTACTTC. This yields the protein CARSPLSGQETQYF.